Below are 23 T cell receptor beta chains sequenced from a single sample in a study of blood T cell repertoires in COVID-19. The repertoire was sequenced with immunoSEQ multiplex PCR; TCRdb's copy has only in-frame clones and lacks some. The data show 150,000 to 200,000 clones, 88% seen once. Sequenced input: PBMCs or T cells enriched from blood (not recorded which). The receptors derive from a woman younger than 30 who had recovered from COVID-19.

The chain carries TRBV6-5 and TRBJ1-1; TRBD1 aligns across 7 bases. Germline V gives CDR1 MNHEY, CDR2 SVGAGI. The ends lost 7 bases at V and 4 bases at J; junction bases unmatched: 6. CDR3 length: 13 residues. The CDR3 bases are TGTGCCAGCATCCTGACAGGGTCCACTGAAGCTTTCTTT. This codes for CASILTGSTEAFF.

The V and J genes are TRBV28 and TRBJ2-2; the match to TRBD1 covers 7 bases. CDR3 size: 15 residues. From germline, CDR1 is MDHEN and CDR2 SYDVKM. V was pared by 3 bases and J by 6 bases, with 7 bases of the junction left unmatched. The CDR3 DNA follows: TGTGCCAGCAGTTTCCCCGGACAGGTCTCCGGGGAGCTGTTTTTT. Protein product: CASSFPGQVSGELFF.

The rearrangement links TRBV19 to TRBJ2-1; D is perhaps TRBD2 (6 bases). CDR1 and CDR2 from the germline V gene are LNHDA and SQIVND (reference sequence). This CDR3 spans 16 amino acids. Trimming left V 4 bases short and J 9 bases short, with 22 bases between. The CDR3 nucleotides are TGTGCCAGTAGTAAGGTGGCAGCGGGCCCCATCAGTGAGCAGTTCTTC. As protein: CASSKVAAGPISEQFF.

This clone has only one observation. This chain links TRBV7-2 with TRBJ2-7; D unclear. CDR3 size: 14 residues. The V gene lost 1 base and the J gene lost 3 bases, with 10 bases spanning the gap. CDR1 and CDR2 from the germline V gene are SGHTA and FQGNSA. CDR3 DNA sequence: TGTGCCAGCAGCTTAGTTTTCACGAGCTACGAGCAGTACTTC. It encodes CASSLVFTSYEQYF.

The rearrangement links TRBV5-1 to TRBJ2-5, with TRBD2 as a possible D gene (5 bases). Deletions cut 3 bases from V and 2 bases from J, with 8 bases between. Germline CDR1 is SGHRS and CDR2 is YFSETQ. CDR3 length: 13 amino acids. CDR3 in amino acids: CASSSTTQETQYF. For the CDR3, the DNA is TGCGCCAGCAGCTCGACTACACAAGAGACCCAGTACTTC.

The J gene is TRBJ2-1, the V gene TRBV7-9; 14 bases are a match to TRBD2. Germline V gene sequence: CDR1 SEHNR, CDR2 FQNEAQ (reference sequence). V shed 3 bases and J 10 bases; nucleotides not matched to a gene: 11. This CDR3 contains 17 residues. The CDR3 region is CASSFKQTSGGAREQFF. The CDR3 DNA follows: TGTGCCAGCAGCTTTAAACAGACTAGCGGGGGGGCCAGGGAGCAGTTCTTC.

The chain recombines TRBV27 with TRBJ2-7; D gene ambiguous. The CDR3 covers 14 residues. The germline CDR1 and CDR2 sequences are MNHEY and SMNVEV (reference sequence). Trimming left V 3 bases short and J 6 bases short, with 15 bases between. The CDR3 nucleotides read TGTGCCAGCAGTTTCGCGAGAGCTGCCCTCGAGCAGTACTTC. It encodes CASSFARAALEQYF.

The chain uses TRBV14 and TRBJ2-1, with a possible D match to TRBD2 (6 bases). Germline assignment: CDR1 SGHDN and CDR2 FVKESK. The CDR3 spans 13 residues. Deletions cut 5 bases from V and 4 bases from J, with 9 bases between. The CDR3: CASSGLLYNEQFF. The CDR3, as DNA: TGTGCCAGCAGCGGACTACTATACAATGAGCAGTTCTTC. Drawing the rest from reference TRBV14 and TRBJ2-1, the complete variable domain is EAGVTQFPSHSVIEKGQTVTLRCDPISGHDNLYWYRRVMGKEIKFLLHFVKESKQDESGMPNNRFLAERTGGTYSTLKVQPAELEDSGVYFCASSGLLYNEQFFGPGTRLTVL.

The chain combines TRBV6-2 or TRBV6-3 with TRBJ2-7, with no clear D. V gave up 5 bases and J gave up 2 bases, with 19 bases separating them. CDR1 MNHEY and CDR2 SVGEGT come from the germline V gene. This CDR3 spans 16 amino acids. The CDR3 DNA is TGTGCCAGCAGTCCCCTCTCAAGTGTTGAGCCCTACGAGCAGTACTTC. The encoded protein is CASSPLSSVEPYEQYF.

This sequence joins TRBV2 and TRBJ2-1; 7 positions agree with TRBD2. In germline, CDR1 is SNHLY, CDR2 FYNNEI. J was trimmed by 5 bases and V by 7 bases; bases with no gene match: 17. This CDR3 has 17 residues. For the CDR3, the DNA is TGTGCCAGCAAGTCGCTGGTCCTGTCGGGAGGAGACAATGAGCAGTTCTTC. Residues: CASKSLVLSGGDNEQFF.

The V call is TRBV5-1, the J call TRBJ2-7; TRBD1 is a possible D gene (6 bases). This CDR3 contains 13 residues. Germline CDR1 reads SGHRS; CDR2 reads YFSETQ. V lost 0 bases and J lost 3, with 7 bases in between. The CDR3 loop reads CASSLDRVYEQYF. CDR3 nucleotides: TGCGCCAGCAGCTTGGACAGGGTCTACGAGCAGTACTTC.

The J gene is TRBJ1-6, the V gene TRBV2; 9 positions match TRBD1. Germline-derived CDR1 and CDR2 are SNHLY and FYNNEI. The CDR3 totals 15 residues. The V gene end was trimmed by 8 bases and the J gene end by 7 bases; junction bases not matched to a gene: 9. DNA of the CDR3: TGTGCCAGCGCGCCCACGGGACAGGGCAATTCACCCCTCCACTTT. Translation: CASAPTGQGNSPLHF.

The count of this clone is one. V is TRBV12-3 or TRBV12-4 and J is TRBJ2-1, with TRBD1 matching over 7 bases. The CDR3 length is 13 residues. J was trimmed by 3 bases and V by 6 bases; bases with no gene match: 2. CDR3 nucleotides: TGTGCCAGCAGCCGGGACAGCTACAATGAGCAGTTCTTC. It translates to CASSRDSYNEQFF.

The rearrangement uses TRBV18 and TRBJ1-1; the match to TRBD1 covers 8 bases. Germline-derived CDR1 and CDR2 are KGHSH and LQKENI. This CDR3 has 21 residues. V trimming: 0 bases; J trimming: 4 bases; junction bases outside the gene matches: 22. The CDR3 nucleotides are TGTGCCAGCTCACCACCCCAGGGGGACCAGGACAGGGCTTTAAGGGCCACTGAAGCTTTCTTT. Its protein is CASSPPQGDQDRALRATEAFF.

The chain has TRBV18 and TRBJ2-4; possible D gene TRBD1, 6 bases. Per germline, CDR1 KGHSH and CDR2 LQKENI. Deletions cut 5 bases from V and 3 bases from J, with 14 bases between. The CDR3 loop spans 15 amino acids. The CDR3 loop is CASSDRTENKNIQYF. In nucleotides, the CDR3 is TGTGCCAGCTCAGATAGGACAGAGAACAAAAACATTCAGTACTTC.

This chain uses TRBV6-5 with TRBJ1-6; 10 positions match TRBD1. V lost 5 bases and J lost 9; bases outside the gene matches: 7. The CDR3 consists of 15 residues. The germline gives CDR1 MNHEY, CDR2 SVGAGI. This CDR3 reads CASSPSGQGRSPLHF. The CDR3 DNA is TGTGCCAGCAGTCCCTCGGGACAGGGGCGTTCACCCCTCCACTTT.

This rearrangement joins TRBV7-6 to TRBJ1-5, with 7 bases identical to TRBD1. The CDR3 is made up of 15 amino acids. Looked up from germline, CDR1 is SGHVS and CDR2 is FNYEAQ. Trimming removed 5 bases from V and 3 bases from J; junction bases left unmatched: 7. The DNA for the CDR3 is TGTGCCAGCAGCCCGACGACAGGGTTCAATCAGCCCCAGCATTTT. Translation: CASSPTTGFNQPQHF.

The chain links TRBV7-9 to TRBJ1-6; tentatively, D is TRBD1 (6 bases). The CDR3 contains 15 residues. The V and J ends lost 1 base and 9 bases respectively, with 13 bases between them. Per germline, CDR1 SEHNR and CDR2 FQNEAQ (reference sequence). Here the CDR3 reads CASSLELGAGSPLHF. DNA for the CDR3: TGTGCCAGCAGCTTAGAATTGGGGGCTGGTTCACCCCTCCACTTT. The variable domain in full, with the rest retrieved from reference TRBV7-9 and TRBJ1-6, is DTGVSQNPRHKITKRGQNVTFRCDPISEHNRLYWYRQTLGQGPEFLTYFQNEAQLEKSRLLSDRFSAERPKGSFSTLEIQRTEQGDSAMYLCASSLELGAGSPLHFGNGTRLTVT.

This clone was seen only a few times. CDR3 in DNA: TGTGCCAGCAGCTCGAGGCAGCGGCCGGCTTACGAGCAGTACTTC. It encodes CASSSRQRPAYEQYF. The V and J genes are TRBV3-1 (or the pseudogene TRBV3-2) and TRBJ2-7, with D possibly TRBD2 on 5 matching bases. Per the germline V gene, CDR1 is LGHDT and CDR2 is YNNKEL (reference sequence). This CDR3 comprises 15 residues. V lost 5 bases, J lost 4 bases, and 18 bases lay in between.

This chain's CDR3 is CASSSTGRGYTTDTQYF. CDR3 in DNA: TGTGCCAGCAGCTCGACCGGTCGCGGGTACACAACAGATACGCAGTATTTT. V gene TRBV5-8 combines with J gene TRBJ2-3; weak D call: TRBD2 (5 bases). The germline CDR1 and CDR2 sequences are SGHTS and YDEGEE. V was shortened by 3 bases and J by 3 bases, with 20 bases between the two germline ends. The CDR3 totals 17 residues.

The chain recombines TRBV4-2 with TRBJ2-1; TRBD2 matches 11 bases. V was clipped by 6 bases and J by 7 bases; unmatched bases: 11. Germline V gene sequence: CDR1 LGHNA, CDR2 YNFKEQ. CDR3 length: 16 amino acids. The CDR3 coding sequence is TGTGCCAGCAGTCGACTCACTAGCGGGAGTGGAAATGAGCAGTTCTTC. Translating gives CASSRLTSGSGNEQFF.

About this clone itself: The junction does not match germline at one end; this may be a read error. The rearrangement links TRBV5-6 to TRBJ1-4; possible D gene TRBD1, 5 bases. Per the germline V gene, CDR1 is SGHDT and CDR2 is YYEEEE. CDR3 length: 15 amino acids. Written as DNA, the CDR3 is TGTGCCAGCAGTTTGGGACGGGGAGCTAATGAAAAACTGTTTTTT. It translates to CASSLGRGANEKLFF.

This clone is a singleton in its sample. This chain joins TRBV10-3 and TRBJ1-1, with a possible D match to TRBD1 (6 bases). CDR1 and CDR2 from the germline V gene are ENHRY and SYGVKD. The CDR3 runs 17 residues. Trimming removed 3 bases from V and 1 base from J, with 18 bases in between. DNA of the CDR3: TGTGCCATCAGTGACTCCGATGACAGGCCGGGGAACACTGAAGCTTTCTTT. Its protein product is CAISDSDDRPGNTEAFF.